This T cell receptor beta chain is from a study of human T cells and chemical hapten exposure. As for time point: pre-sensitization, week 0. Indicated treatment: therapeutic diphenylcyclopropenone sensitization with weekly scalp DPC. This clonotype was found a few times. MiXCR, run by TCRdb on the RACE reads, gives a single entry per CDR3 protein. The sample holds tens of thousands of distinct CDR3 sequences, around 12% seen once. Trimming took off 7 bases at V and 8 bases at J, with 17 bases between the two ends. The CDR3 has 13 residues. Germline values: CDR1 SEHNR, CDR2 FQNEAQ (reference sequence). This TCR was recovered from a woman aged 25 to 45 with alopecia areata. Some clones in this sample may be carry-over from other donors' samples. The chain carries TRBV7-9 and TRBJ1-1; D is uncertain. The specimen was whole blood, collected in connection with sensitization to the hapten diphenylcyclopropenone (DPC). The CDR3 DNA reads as TGTGCCAGCATACCAGAATTAGAAAAAGAAGCTTTCTTT. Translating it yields CASIPELEKEAFF.